The rows below give T cell receptor beta chains drawn from one sample of a study of PD-1 blockade in classical Hodgkin lymphoma. The method was immunoSEQ multiplex PCR; TCRdb's version includes in-frame clones alone and lacks a portion of them. The sample shows roughly 41,000 clones, just over 85% of them seen only once. Material: peripheral blood mononuclear cells (PBMCs), obtained before the second cycle of nivolumab. Every receptor here comes from a human donor with classical Hodgkin lymphoma. Each CDR3 is given with its conserved first and last residue. D genes are given only for firm matches. Clone size, where shown, is once, few, many, or a class for clones that have expanded.

J | D | V | length | size | DNA | CDR3
TRBJ2-5 | . | TRBV28 | 11 | . | TGTGCCAGCAGTTTACGAGAGACCCAGTACTTC | CASSLRETQYF
TRBJ1-2 | . | TRBV7-3 | 13 | . | TGTGCCAGCAGCCACGGACAGAACTATGGCTACACCTTC | CASSHGQNYGYTF
TRBJ1-4 | . | TRBV28 | 14 | few | TGTGCCAGCAGTTCCGGGACGAAGGGTGAAAAACTGTTTTTT | CASSSGTKGEKLFF
TRBJ1-5 | . | TRBV6-6 | 14 | . | TGTGCCAGCAGGGCCCGGGGGCACAATCAGCCCCAGCATTTT | CASRARGHNQPQHF
TRBJ2-1 | . | TRBV11-3 | 14 | . | TGTGCCAGCAGCTCCCTCAGCTCCTACAATGAGCAGTTCTTC | CASSSLSSYNEQFF
TRBJ1-4 | . | TRBV6-1 | 14 | . | TGTGCCAGCAGTAGAAACAGCTTAAATGAAAAACTGTTTTTT | CASSRNSLNEKLFF
TRBJ1-2 | TRBD1 | TRBV28 | 13 | . | TGTGCCAGCAGCCCGGACAGGATCTATGGCTACACCTTC | CASSPDRIYGYTF
TRBJ2-2 | TRBD1 | TRBV5-1 | 15 | once | TGCGCCAGCTGGCCCGGGACAGAAAACACCGGGGAGCTGTTTTTT | CASWPGTENTGELFF
TRBJ2-7 | . | TRBV6-5 | 11 | once | TGTCCACGAGGGGAGGTATACGAGCAGTACTTC | CPRGEVYEQYF
TRBJ2-1 | . | TRBV27 | 14 | . | TGTGCCAGCAGTTTTAGTATGACCCGCAATGAGCAGTTCTTC | CASSFSMTRNEQFF
TRBJ1-6 | . | TRBV29-1 | 13 | . | TGCAGCGTTCAGGGGCAGAAGAATTCACCCCTCCACTTT | CSVQGQKNSPLHF
TRBJ1-5 | . | TRBV11-2 | 14 | . | TGTGCCAGCAGCCTAGGGGCAGGTGCGAGGCCCCAGCATTTT | CASSLGAGARPQHF
TRBJ2-3 | . | TRBV10-3 | 13 | . | TGTGCCATCAGTCTGACTAGGCCAGATACGCAGTATTTT | CAISLTRPDTQYF
TRBJ2-2 | . | TRBV19 | 17 | . | TGTGCCAGTAGTATAGATCTACATATTACGAACACCGGGGAGCTGTTTTTT | CASSIDLHITNTGELFF
TRBJ1-1 | . | TRBV2 | 14 | . | TGTGCCAGCAGGGCGGACGGGGGTGGCACTGAAGCTTTCTTT | CASRADGGGTEAFF
TRBJ2-1 | TRBD1 | TRBV30 | 13 | . | TGTGCCTGGACGGGCCAGGGGGACGATGAGCAGTTCTTC | CAWTGQGDDEQFF
TRBJ2-7 | TRBD2 | TRBV6-5 | 14 | . | TGTGCCACCAATGAAGCGGGAGCGAGGTACGAGCAGTACTTC | CATNEAGARYEQYF
TRBJ1-2 | . | TRBV6-5 | 13 | . | TGTGCCAGCAGTCCGGGCTTGGACTATGGCTACACCTTC | CASSPGLDYGYTF
TRBJ1-2 | . | TRBV21-1 | 16 | . | TGTGCCAGCAGCAAATTCCCCCAGGGGGACAACTATGGCTACACCTTC | CASSKFPQGDNYGYTF
TRBJ2-7 | TRBD1 | TRBV27 | 15 | once | TGTGCCAGCAGTCCCGGGACAGGGGGGATGTACGAGCAGTACTTC | CASSPGTGGMYEQYF
TRBJ2-7 | TRBD1 | TRBV14 | 14 | . | TGTGCCAGCAGCCGGGGACAGGGCTTCCACGAGCAGTACTTC | CASSRGQGFHEQYF
TRBJ1-2 | . | TRBV7-9 | 15 | . | TGTGCCAGCAGCTTAGTCGCTATCTCTGTCTATGGCTACACCTTC | CASSLVAISVYGYTF
TRBJ2-7 | . | TRBV9 | 15 | once | TGTGCCAGCAGCGTAGGTAGCGGCTCCCCCAACGAGCAGTACTTC | CASSVGSGSPNEQYF
TRBJ1-1 | . | TRBV20-1 | 11 | . | TGCAGTGCTAGTCAGGGCGCTGAAGCTTTCTTT | CSASQGAEAFF
TRBJ2-2 | . | TRBV9 | 15 | . | TGTGCCAGCAGCGCCGAAGGACAGAGCACCGGGGAGCTGTTTTTT | CASSAEGQSTGELFF
TRBJ2-2 | TRBD2 | TRBV5-4 | 17 | once | TGTGCCAGCAGCTTGGCCGGACTAGCGGGAAGTATCGGGGAGCTGTTTTTT | CASSLAGLAGSIGELFF
TRBJ2-1 | TRBD2 | TRBV11-1 | 16 | . | TGTGCCAGCAGCTTAGCGTCTAGCGGGAGGGCCTCTGAGCAGTTCTTC | CASSLASSGRASEQFF
TRBJ1-3 | . | TRBV28 | 16 | once | TGTGCCAGCAGGTCTGGACAGCCTAGACGTGGAAACACCATATATTTT | CASRSGQPRRGNTIYF
TRBJ2-3 | . | TRBV5-1 | 15 | . | TGCGCCAGCAGCTTGGATACTGAACGCACAGATACGCAGTATTTT | CASSLDTERTDTQYF
TRBJ1-3 | . | TRBV6-5 | 15 | . | TGTGCCAGCAGTTACTCGAACAGGGAATACAACACCATATATTTT | CASSYSNREYNTIYF
TRBJ2-1 | TRBD2 | TRBV19 | 17 | few | TGTGCCAGTAGTATTAGTGTCCCTAGCGGGGCCTACAATGAGCAGTTCTTC | CASSISVPSGAYNEQFF
TRBJ2-3 | TRBD1 | TRBV19 | 13 | . | TGTGCCAGTAGTGACAGGGGGAGAGATACGCAGTATTTT | CASSDRGRDTQYF
TRBJ2-7 | . | TRBV19 | 14 | few | TGTGCCAGTAGTACCCAGCTGGGCTCCTACGAGCAGTACTTC | CASSTQLGSYEQYF
TRBJ2-3 | . | TRBV28 | 14 | . | TGTGCCACCCTCCTAGTCCCGCTTATGGGGACGCAGTATTTT | CATLLVPLMGTQYF
TRBJ1-2 | TRBD1 | TRBV6-1 | 15 | . | TGTGCCAGCAGTTCGTGGACAGGAATCCTCTATGGCTACACCTTC | CASSSWTGILYGYTF
TRBJ2-2 | . | TRBV6-6 | 13 | . | TGTGCCAGCAGTCGTCTGAACACCGGGGAGCTGTTTTTT | CASSRLNTGELFF
TRBJ2-7 | . | TRBV6-4 | 13 | . | TGTGCCAGCAGTTACGGGGTCGGCTACGAGCAGTACTTC | CASSYGVGYEQYF
TRBJ2-5 | . | TRBV28 | 15 | . | TGTGCCAGCAGTCCCAGCCAGGCCACGGGAGAGACCCAGTACTTC | CASSPSQATGETQYF
TRBJ2-1 | . | TRBV19 | 12 | medium-sized | TGTGCCAGTTCACCCTCCTACAATGAGCAGTTCTTC | CASSPSYNEQFF
TRBJ2-7 | . | TRBV28 | 13 | once | TGTGCCAGCAGTTCCGGGAAACCCTACGAGCAGTACTTC | CASSSGKPYEQYF
TRBJ2-7 | . | TRBV7-3 | 15 | . | TGTGCCAGCAGCTACCCAGGATTTGCCGTGGGGGAGCAGTACTTC | CASSYPGFAVGEQYF